This T cell receptor beta chain came from a study of blood T cell repertoires in COVID-19. Study summary: Acute and convalescent COVID-19 samples came from the United States, Italy and Spain. PBMCs, B-cell-depleted T cells, or T cells were the source of the cDNA or gDNA that made up the material.

Across roughly 25 US areas, participants ranged in age from roughly 18 to 95 years. Participants had their cohort set by participant-reported clinical history. This table comes from immunoSEQ multiplex PCR, and its TCRdb copy is limited to in-frame clones, with some not included. Of some 190,000 clones listed, 65% to 80% are singletons. CDR1 and CDR2 (germline): SNHLY, FYNNEI. CDR3 length: 13 residues. Trimming cost V 10 bases and J 3 bases; bases outside gene matches: 6. The clonotype comes from a woman aged 45-60 years with acute COVID-19. The V gene is TRBV2, the J gene TRBJ2-1; TRBD2 aligns across 7 bases. The sequenced material came from PBMCs or T cells enriched from blood (not recorded which). The CDR3 DNA is TGTGCCACTCGGGGGGACCTCTACAATGAGCAGTTCTTC. This codes for CATRGDLYNEQFF.